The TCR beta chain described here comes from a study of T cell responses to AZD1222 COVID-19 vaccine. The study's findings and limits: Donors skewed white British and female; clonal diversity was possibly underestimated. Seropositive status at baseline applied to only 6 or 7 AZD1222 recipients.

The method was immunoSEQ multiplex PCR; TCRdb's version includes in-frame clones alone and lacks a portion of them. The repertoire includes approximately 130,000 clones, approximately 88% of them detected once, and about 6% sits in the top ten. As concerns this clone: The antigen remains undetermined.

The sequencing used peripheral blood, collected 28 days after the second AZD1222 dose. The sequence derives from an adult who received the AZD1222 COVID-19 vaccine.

In nucleotides, the CDR3 is TGTGCCAGTACCCATTGGGGGACAAAAAACATTCAGTACTTC. It is translated as CASTHWGTKNIQYF. The rearrangement uses TRBV19 and TRBJ2-4; D possibly corresponds to TRBD1 (6 bases). Trimming took off 7 bases at V and 4 bases at J, with 14 bases between the two ends. CDR1 is LNHDA, CDR2 SQIVND, per germline (reference sequence). The CDR3 length is 14 residues.